The rows below give T cell receptor beta chains drawn from one sample of a study of immune characterization of retroperitoneal liposarcoma. TCRdb used MiXCR to reprocess the PCR reads, holding one entry per CDR3 protein. Of 10,000 or so distinct CDR3 sequences in the sample, 25% to 35% were seen once. The sample was tumor tissue. All receptors derive from a male donor with retroperitoneal liposarcoma. Each CDR3 is given without its conserved first and last residue. D genes are given only for firm matches.

D,J,V,CDR3
.,TRBJ1-1,TRBV6-1,ASRGTQTTEAF
.,TRBJ2-1,TRBV6-1,ASSSPGGSYNEQF
.,TRBJ2-3,TRBV12-3/TRBV12-4,ASDVRGLTDTQY
.,TRBJ1-6,TRBV7-6,ASSLGGRQNSPLH
.,.,TRBV24-1,ATSGGSRETQY
TRBD2,TRBJ2-4,TRBV12-3/TRBV12-4,ASSLGLYSGGANEQY
.,TRBJ1-5,TRBV7-2,ASSFESNQPQH
TRBD1,TRBJ1-6,TRBV12-3/TRBV12-4,ASRMGQVDNSPLH
TRBD1,TRBJ2-4,TRBV7-6,ASSLAGQGNNEQY
.,TRBJ1-4,TRBV4-1,ASSQANGGGEKLF
.,TRBJ2-7,TRBV7-4,ASRRPAGLRSSYEQY
.,TRBJ2-5,TRBV10-1,ASGRTVQETQY
.,TRBJ2-1,TRBV7-8,ASSFDEVSYEQF
.,TRBJ2-3,TRBV7-8,ASSPLPWAQPDTDTQY
TRBD1,TRBJ2-2,TRBV9,ASTRTGLTGELF
.,TRBJ2-3,TRBV7-3,ASSPLQRASLNEQY
TRBD2,TRBJ2-3,TRBV7-2,ASSLGSGGTDTQY
TRBD1,TRBJ1-1,TRBV6-5,ASSYGQGKEAF
TRBD1,.,TRBV12-3/TRBV12-4,ASSLAGTGGYNEQY
.,TRBJ1-1,TRBV7-6,ASSYLGGNTEAF
.,TRBJ1-2,TRBV11-2,ASSPGSYYGYT
TRBD1,TRBJ2-1,TRBV6-1,ASRQGVTQQTETQF
.,TRBJ1-1,TRBV6-1,ASSYFRLGRNTEAF
.,.,TRBV27,ASSSTRLEQY
TRBD2,TRBJ2-1,TRBV7-2,ASSIGGSLYEQF
TRBD2,TRBJ2-1,TRBV6-1,ASRLTSGFTYEQF
.,.,TRBV6-6,ASSYRVQETQF
TRBD2,.,TRBV12-3/TRBV12-4,ASSFLRGRLAGENEQY
TRBD1,TRBJ2-7,TRBV7-2,ASSVPPGQGMASKY
TRBD1,TRBJ2-1,TRBV11-2,ASSPSGTGRGNEQF
.,TRBJ1-2,TRBV6-1,ASSEEAGHYGYT
TRBD2,TRBJ2-1,TRBV6-1,ASSYALAGDRDEQF
TRBD1,TRBJ2-2,TRBV12-3/TRBV12-4,ASSSIDRGVTGELF
TRBD2,TRBJ2-5,TRBV6-4,ASSGTSGRLIRDEQY
.,TRBJ2-7,TRBV6-1,ASTGMGYEQY
.,TRBJ1-2,TRBV6-1,ASSSGEYGYT
.,TRBJ2-5,TRBV7-8,ASSFPRKGATYNEQY
.,TRBJ2-1,TRBV12-3/TRBV12-4,ASSPGGDLETQF
TRBD1,TRBJ2-3,TRBV10-2,ASSSRDSYTDTQY
.,TRBJ2-5,TRBV6-1,ASSAKRTREETQY
.,TRBJ2-1,TRBV6-1,ASSPRGGFHEQF
.,TRBJ2-1,TRBV11-3,ASSLTHEQF
.,TRBJ2-5,TRBV4-1,ASSQDPLGGETQY
.,.,TRBV6-6,ASTPRVVQTYNEQF
TRBD2,TRBJ2-5,TRBV5-1,ASSLDGGGFEQY
.,TRBJ2-3,TRBV7-2,ASSSAVMDTQY
.,TRBJ2-3,TRBV7-2,ASSPYTDTQY
.,TRBJ2-3,TRBV6-1,ASSLGGIADTQY
.,TRBJ1-3,TRBV6-1,ASSEGAFSGNTIY
.,TRBJ2-7,TRBV6-1,ASNPGVAYEQY
TRBD2,.,TRBV6-1,ASSVAGLPTYEQY
.,TRBJ2-5,TRBV11-2,ASSFFQETQY
.,TRBJ2-6,TRBV25-1,ASRSHSGANVLT
.,TRBJ2-6,TRBV7-8,ASSLVGVDLSGANVLT
.,.,TRBV7-3,ASSLLGPSNNEQY
TRBD2,TRBJ2-7,TRBV11-2,ASSRGGTYEQY
.,TRBJ1-1,TRBV6-1,ASSRNMNTEAF
.,TRBJ2-3,TRBV10-1,ALRPGGGDTQY
TRBD1,TRBJ2-3,TRBV7-9,ASSSPRRDRGHQDTQY
.,TRBJ2-6,TRBV6-1,ASTRTGSGANVLT